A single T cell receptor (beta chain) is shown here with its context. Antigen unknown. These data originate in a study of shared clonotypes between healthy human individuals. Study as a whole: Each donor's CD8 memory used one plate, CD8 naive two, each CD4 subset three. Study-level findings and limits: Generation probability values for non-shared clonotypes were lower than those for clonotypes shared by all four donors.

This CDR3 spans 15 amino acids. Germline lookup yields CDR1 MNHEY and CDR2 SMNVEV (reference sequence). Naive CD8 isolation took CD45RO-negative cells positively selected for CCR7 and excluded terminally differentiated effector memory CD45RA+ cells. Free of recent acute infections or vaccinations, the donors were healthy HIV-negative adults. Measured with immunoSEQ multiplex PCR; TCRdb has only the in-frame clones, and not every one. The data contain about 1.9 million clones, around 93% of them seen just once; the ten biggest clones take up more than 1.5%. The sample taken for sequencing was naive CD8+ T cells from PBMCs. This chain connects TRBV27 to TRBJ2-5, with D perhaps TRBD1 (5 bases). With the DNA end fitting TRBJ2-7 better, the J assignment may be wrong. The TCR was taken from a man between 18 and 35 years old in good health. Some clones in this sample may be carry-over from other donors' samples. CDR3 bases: TGTGCCAGCAGTTTATCGTGGTCGACAGCCTACGAGCAGTACTTC. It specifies CASSLSWSTAYEQYF.